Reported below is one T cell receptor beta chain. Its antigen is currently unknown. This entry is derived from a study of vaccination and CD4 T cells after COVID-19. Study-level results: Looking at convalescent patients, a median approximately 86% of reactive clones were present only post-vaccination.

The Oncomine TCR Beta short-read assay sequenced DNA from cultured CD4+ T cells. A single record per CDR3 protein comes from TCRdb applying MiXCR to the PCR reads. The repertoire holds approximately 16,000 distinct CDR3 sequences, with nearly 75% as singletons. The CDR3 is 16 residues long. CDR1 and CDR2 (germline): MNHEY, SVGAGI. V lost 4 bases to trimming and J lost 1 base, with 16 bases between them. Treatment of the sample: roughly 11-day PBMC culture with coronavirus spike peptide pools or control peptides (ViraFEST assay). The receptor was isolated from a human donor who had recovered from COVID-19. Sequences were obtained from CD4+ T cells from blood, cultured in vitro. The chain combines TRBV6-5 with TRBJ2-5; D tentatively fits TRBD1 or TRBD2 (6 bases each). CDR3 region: CASSSGGGSFQETQYF. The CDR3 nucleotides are TGTGCCAGCAGTTCAGGAGGGGGTAGTTTCCAAGAGACCCAGTACTTC.